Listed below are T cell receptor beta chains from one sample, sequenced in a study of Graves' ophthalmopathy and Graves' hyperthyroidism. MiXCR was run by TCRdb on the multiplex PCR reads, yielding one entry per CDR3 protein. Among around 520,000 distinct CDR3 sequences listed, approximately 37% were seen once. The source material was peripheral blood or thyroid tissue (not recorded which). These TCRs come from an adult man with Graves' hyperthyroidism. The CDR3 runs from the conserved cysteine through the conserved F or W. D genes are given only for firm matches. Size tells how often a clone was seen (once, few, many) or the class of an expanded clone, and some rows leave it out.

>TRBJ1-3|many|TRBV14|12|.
CASSQVVGTIYF
TGTGCCAGCAGCCAAGTTGTGGGCACCATATATTTT
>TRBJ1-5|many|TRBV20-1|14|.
CSALGGQEGQPQHF
TGCAGTGCTCTAGGAGGGCAGGAGGGACAGCCCCAGCATTTT
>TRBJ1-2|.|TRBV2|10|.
CASAGVGYTF
TGTGCCAGCGCAGGGGTTGGCTACACCTTC
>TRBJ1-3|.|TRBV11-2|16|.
CASSLDGGFSGNTIYF
TGTGCCAGCAGCTTAGACGGAGGGTTCTCTGGAAACACCATATATTTT
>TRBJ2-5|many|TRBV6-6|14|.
CASSYSNSQETQYF
TGTGCCAGCAGTTACTCGAACAGCCAAGAGACCCAGTACTTC
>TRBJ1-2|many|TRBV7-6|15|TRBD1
CASSLTPGQGLGYTF
TGTGCCAGCAGCTTAACACCGGGACAGGGGCTTGGCTACACCTTC
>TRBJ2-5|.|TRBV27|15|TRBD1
CASSLSKGGNQPQYF
TGTGCCAGCAGTTTATCGAAAGGGGGCAATCAGCCCCAGTACTTC
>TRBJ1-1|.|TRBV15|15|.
CATSSVGPMNTEAFF
TGTGCCACCAGCAGCGTGGGACCGATGAACACTGAAGCTTTCTTT
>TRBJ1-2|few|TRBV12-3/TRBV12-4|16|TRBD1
CASSFPETGKHEGYTF
TGTGCCAGCAGTTTCCCCGAGACAGGGAAACACGAAGGCTACACCTTC
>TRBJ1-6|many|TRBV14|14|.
CASSHGQPNSPLHF
TGTGCCAGCAGCCACGGACAGCCTAATTCACCCCTCCACTTT
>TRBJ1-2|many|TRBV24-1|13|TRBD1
CATSRQGDYGYTF
TGTGCCACCAGCAGACAGGGCGACTATGGCTACACCTTC
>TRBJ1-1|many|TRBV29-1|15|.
CSGKAQGRRITEAFF
TGCAGCGGGAAAGCACAGGGTCGGCGAATCACTGAAGCTTTCTTT
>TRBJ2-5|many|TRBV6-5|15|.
CASSPASGQRETQYF
TGTGCCAGCAGCCCCGCCTCCGGCCAACGAGAGACCCAGTACTTC
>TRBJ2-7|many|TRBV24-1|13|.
CATSRDGDSEQYF
TGTGCCACGAGCCGGGACGGAGATTCCGAGCAGTACTTC
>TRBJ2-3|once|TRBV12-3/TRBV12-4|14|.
CASTPLASTDTQYF
TGTGCCAGCACTCCGTTAGCCTCCACAGATACGCAGTATTTT
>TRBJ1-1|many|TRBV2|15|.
CASSEAPPQNTEAFF
TGTGCCAGCAGTGAAGCGCCCCCGCAGAACACTGAAGCTTTCTTT
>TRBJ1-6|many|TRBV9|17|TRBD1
CASSVRDRGQWSSPLHF
TGTGCCAGCAGCGTCCGGGACAGGGGGCAATGGAGTTCACCCCTCCACTTT
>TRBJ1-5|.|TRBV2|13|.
CASPRGGGQPQHF
TGTGCCAGCCCGAGGGGGGGAGGCCAGCCCCAGCATTTT
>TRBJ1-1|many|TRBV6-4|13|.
CASSETPNTEAFF
TGTGCCAGCAGTGAGACCCCGAACACTGAAGCTTTCTTT
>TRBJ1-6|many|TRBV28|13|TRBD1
CASNGDRQFTLHF
TGTGCCAGCAATGGGGACAGACAATTCACCCTCCACTTT
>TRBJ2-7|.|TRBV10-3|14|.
CAISESTGSYEQYF
TGTGCCATCAGTGAGAGTACGGGCTCCTACGAGCAGTACTTC
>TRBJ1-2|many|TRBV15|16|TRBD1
CATSRADGRTGDGYTF
TGTGCCACCAGCAGAGCCGACGGGAGGACAGGGGATGGCTACACCTTC
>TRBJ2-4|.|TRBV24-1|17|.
CATSDPLFDRAKNIQYF
TGTGCCACCAGTGATCCTCTTTTCGACAGGGCCAAAAACATTCAGTACTTC
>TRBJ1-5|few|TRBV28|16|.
CASRKIEDSSNQPQHF
TGTGCCAGCAGGAAAATAGAGGACAGTTCAAATCAGCCCCAGCATTTT
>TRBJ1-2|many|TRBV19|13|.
CASSIAEGYGYTF
TGTGCCAGTAGTATAGCGGAGGGATACGGCTACACCTTC
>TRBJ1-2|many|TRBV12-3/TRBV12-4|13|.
CASSFPGWYGYTF
TGTGCCAGCAGTTTCCCGGGGTGGTATGGCTACACCTTC
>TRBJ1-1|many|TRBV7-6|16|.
CASSLEDSPENTEAFF
TGTGCCAGCAGCTTAGAGGACAGCCCAGAGAACACTGAAGCTTTCTTT
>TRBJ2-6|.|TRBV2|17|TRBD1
CASLRGQGNSGANVLTF
TGTGCCAGCCTCCGAGGACAGGGCAACTCTGGGGCCAACGTCCTGACTTTC
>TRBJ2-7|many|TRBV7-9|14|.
CASSFGKGAYEQYF
TGTGCCAGCAGCTTCGGTAAGGGGGCCTACGAGCAGTACTTC
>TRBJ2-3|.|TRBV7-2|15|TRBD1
CASSPYRGLTDTQYF
TGTGCCAGCAGCCCCTACAGGGGGCTCACAGATACGCAGTATTTT
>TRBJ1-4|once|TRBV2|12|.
CASSGAGEKLFF
TGTGCCAGCAGTGGGGCTGGGGAAAAACTGTTTTTT
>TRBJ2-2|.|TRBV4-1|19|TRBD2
CASSLRTGTSGGNTGELFF
TGCGCCAGTAGCCTAAGAACTGGGACTAGCGGGGGGAACACCGGGGAGCTGTTTTTT
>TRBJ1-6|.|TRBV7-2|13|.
CASSLGRVAPLHF
TGTGCCAGCAGCTTAGGCAGGGTGGCGCCCCTCCACTTT
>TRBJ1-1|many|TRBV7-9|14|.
CASSESLRDTEAFF
TGTGCCAGCAGCGAATCCCTCAGGGACACTGAAGCTTTCTTT
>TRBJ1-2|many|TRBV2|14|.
CASSDQGRDYGYTF
TGTGCCAGCAGTGATCAGGGGCGCGACTATGGCTACACCTTC
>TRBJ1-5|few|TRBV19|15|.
CASSPRDGYNQPQHF
TGTGCCAGTAGTCCCCGGGACGGTTACAATCAGCCCCAGCATTTT
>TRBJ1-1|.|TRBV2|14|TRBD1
CASSAGQGLNEAFF
TGTGCCAGCAGTGCCGGACAGGGGCTTAATGAAGCTTTCTTT
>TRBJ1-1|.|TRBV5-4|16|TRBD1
CASSGRTGGMNTEAFF
TGTGCCAGCAGCGGGAGGACAGGGGGAATGAACACTGAAGCTTTCTTT
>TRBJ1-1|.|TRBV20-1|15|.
CSASHIRGGRTEALF
TGCAGTGCTTCTCATATCAGGGGAGGTAGAACTGAAGCTCTCTTT
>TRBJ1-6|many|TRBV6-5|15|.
CASTEQGRPHSPLHF
TGTGCCAGCACCGAGCAGGGGCGCCCCCATTCACCCCTCCACTTT
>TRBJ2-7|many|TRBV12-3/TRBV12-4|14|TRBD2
CASSLTSGSYEQYF
TGTGCCAGCAGCCTAACTAGCGGGAGCTACGAGCAGTACTTC
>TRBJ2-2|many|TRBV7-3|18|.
CASSLNGWLGQDTGELFF
TGTGCCAGCAGCTTAAACGGATGGCTGGGGCAGGACACCGGGGAGCTGTTTTTT
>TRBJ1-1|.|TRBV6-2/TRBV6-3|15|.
CASSSQVYMNTEAFF
TGTGCCAGCAGTTCTCAGGTTTACATGAACACTGAAGCTTTCTTT
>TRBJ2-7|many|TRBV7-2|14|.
CASSLARGAREQYF
TGTGCCAGCAGCTTAGCACGGGGGGCGCGCGAGCAGTACTTC
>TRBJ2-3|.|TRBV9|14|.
CASSALPTGDTQYF
TGTGCCAGCAGCGCTTTACCGACTGGAGATACGCAGTATTTT
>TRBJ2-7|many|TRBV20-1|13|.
CSAPGRASYEQYF
TGCAGTGCCCCAGGACGGGCATCCTACGAGCAGTACTTC
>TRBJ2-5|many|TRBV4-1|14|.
CASSQVNRKETQYF
TGCGCCAGCAGCCAAGTAAACAGGAAAGAGACCCAGTACTTC
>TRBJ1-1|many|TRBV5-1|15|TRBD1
CASSLGDRGRAEAFF
TGCGCCAGCAGCTTGGGGGACAGGGGGAGGGCTGAAGCTTTCTTT
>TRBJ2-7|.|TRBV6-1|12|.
CAISEVRDTILF
TGTGCCATCAGTGAAGTCCGGGACACCATCCTCTTC